This TCR beta chain was captured in a study of CD8 T cells in Susac syndrome. Across the study: The Susac syndrome patients were therapy-naive, on corticosteroids, or on intravenous immunoglobulin alone at blood draw.

RNA was extracted with the RNeasy kit, and a quantity of roughly 0.5 to 1 ug was reverse transcribed using random hexamers. A single record per CDR3 protein comes from TCRdb applying MiXCR to the immunoSEQ multiplex PCR reads. In the table there are 100,000 to 110,000 distinct CDR3 sequences, about 96% of which are singletons. The authors carried out high-throughput sequencing of TCR beta. They applied it to CD8+ and CD4+ T cells obtained from blood. J lost 8 bases, V lost 4 bases, and 12 bases had no gene match. This CDR3 has 16 amino acids. CDR1 is SEHNR, CDR2 FQNEAQ, per germline (reference sequence). Study outcomes and limitations: Susac-specific public clones were found in total CD8+ and CD8+ TEMRA repertoires, numbering fewer than 20 and five, respectively. It was in TEMRA cells and active patients that Susac CD8+ clonal expansion peaked.

As concerns this clonotype: Its antigen is unidentified.

This clonotype originated in a human donor with Susac syndrome. The gene calls are TRBV7-9 and TRBJ2-1; 9 positions agree with TRBD2. The sequenced sample consisted of CD8+ T cells from PBMCs. The CDR3 DNA reads as TGTGCCAGCAGCTCCCCTCTTCTAGCGGGAAGTGATGAGCAGTTCTTC. Translation: CASSSPLLAGSDEQFF.